A selection of T cell receptor beta chains follows, all from one sample in a study of blood T cell repertoires in COVID-19. Sequencing used immunoSEQ multiplex PCR; TCRdb keeps in-frame clones, though not all of them. The table shows about 80,000 clones, with about 83% occurring only once. The sequencing sample was made of peripheral blood. Every receptor here comes from a human donor in a cohort sampled during active COVID-19. Both conserved end residues are part of each CDR3. The D gene is left open where the match is weak. Size is stated for part of the rows, as once, few or many counts, or as a class when the clone is expanded.

D gene	V gene	clone size	J gene	CDR3 protein	CDR3 DNA
NA	TRBV21-1	NA	TRBJ1-4	CASSKVGQGFEKLFF	TGTGCCAGCAGCAAAGTAGGTCAGGGATTTGAAAAACTGTTTTTT
NA	TRBV2	NA	TRBJ1-1	CASRLETVTEAFF	TGTGCCAGCCGCCTGGAGACGGTAACTGAAGCTTTCTTT
TRBD2	TRBV5-6	NA	TRBJ2-7	CASSPGLAGPYEQYF	TGTGCCAGCAGCCCCGGACTAGCGGGGCCCTACGAGCAGTACTTC
NA	TRBV3-1/TRBV3-2	NA	TRBJ2-7	CASSQDYGLGSYEQYF	TGTGCCAGCAGCCAAGATTACGGGTTAGGCTCCTACGAGCAGTACTTC
NA	TRBV28	NA	TRBJ2-7	CASIQRGRAYEQYF	TGTGCCAGCATTCAGCGAGGCAGGGCGTACGAGCAGTACTTC
TRBD2	TRBV28	NA	TRBJ2-1	CASASGDYNEQFF	TGTGCCAGCGCTAGCGGGGATTACAATGAGCAGTTCTTC
NA	TRBV21-1	NA	TRBJ1-1	CASSKDIVCGEAFF	TGTGCCAGCAGCAAGGACATTGTCTGCGGTGAAGCTTTCTTT
NA	TRBV5-1	once	TRBJ1-4	CASSGGSTANEKLFF	TGCGCCAGCAGCGGGGGGTCGACAGCTAATGAAAAACTGTTTTTT
NA	TRBV19	NA	TRBJ2-7	CASRNRDYEQYF	TGTGCCAGTAGGAACCGGGACTACGAGCAGTACTTC
TRBD2	TRBV9	NA	TRBJ2-1	CASSTQLRGGYNEQFF	TGTGCCAGCAGCACGCAGCTCCGGGGGGGCTACAATGAGCAGTTCTTC
TRBD1	TRBV5-5	few	TRBJ1-1	CASSYSGTGSEAFF	TGTGCCAGCAGCTACTCCGGGACAGGGTCTGAAGCTTTCTTT
TRBD1	TRBV5-4	NA	TRBJ2-5	CASSPRDRGETQYF	TGTGCCAGCAGCCCGCGGGACAGGGGAGAGACCCAGTACTTC
TRBD1	TRBV28	NA	TRBJ1-5	CASGTGQGMNQPQHF	TGTGCCAGCGGAACGGGACAGGGAATGAATCAGCCCCAGCATTTT
TRBD1	TRBV2	NA	TRBJ1-4	CASRVTGGTNEKLFF	TGTGCCAGCAGGGTTACAGGGGGAACTAATGAAAAACTGTTTTTT
TRBD2	TRBV9	NA	TRBJ2-7	CASSVGTGGSEQYF	TGTGCCAGCAGCGTAGGAACAGGCGGGAGCGAGCAGTACTTC
TRBD1	TRBV28	NA	TRBJ2-7	CASSAPGTGTYEQYF	TGTGCCAGCAGTGCTCCGGGGACAGGGACTTACGAGCAGTACTTC
TRBD2	TRBV19	NA	TRBJ2-2	CASMGTSGANTGELFF	TGTGCCAGTATGGGCACTAGCGGGGCGAACACCGGGGAGCTGTTTTTT
TRBD1	TRBV3-1/TRBV3-2	NA	TRBJ1-2	CASSHGQAWGYGYTF	TGTGCCAGCAGCCACGGACAGGCTTGGGGCTATGGCTACACCTTC
TRBD1	TRBV7-6	NA	TRBJ2-4	CASSLGALAGGYKNIQYF	TGTGCCAGCAGCTTAGGTGCACTTGCAGGGGGATACAAAAACATTCAGTACTTC
NA	TRBV2	NA	TRBJ2-7	CASSGQSYEQYF	TGTGCCAGCAGTGGGCAGTCCTACGAGCAGTACTTC
TRBD1	TRBV7-2	NA	TRBJ1-1	CASSLAAGGSTEAFF	TGTGCCAGCAGCTTAGCGGCAGGGGGATCCACTGAAGCTTTCTTT
TRBD1	TRBV2	few	TRBJ2-5	CASSEGQGDSETQYF	TGTGCCAGCAGTGAGGGACAGGGTGATTCAGAGACCCAGTACTTC
TRBD2	TRBV19	NA	TRBJ2-1	CASSIRRLASGQLYNEQFF	TGTGCCAGTAGTATCCGGCGGCTGGCTAGCGGACAACTCTACAATGAGCAGTTCTTC
NA	TRBV6-5	NA	TRBJ2-1	CASTSPAGGGEQFF	TGTGCCAGCACCTCCCCGGCAGGAGGGGGCGAGCAGTTCTTC
NA	TRBV11-3	NA	TRBJ2-3	CASSLGGLEADTQYF	TGTGCCAGCAGCTTAGGTGGATTGGAGGCAGATACGCAGTATTTT
NA	TRBV11-3	NA	TRBJ1-1	CASSSPGGGKWTEAFF	TGTGCCAGCAGCTCCCCCGGGGGAGGGAAATGGACTGAAGCTTTCTTT
NA	TRBV29-1	NA	TRBJ2-5	CSADRRGETQYF	TGCAGCGCCGACAGGCGTGGAGAGACCCAGTACTTC
TRBD2	TRBV10-3	NA	TRBJ2-3	CAIGGAGPSTDTQYF	TGTGCCATCGGGGGAGCGGGACCTAGCACAGATACGCAGTATTTT
TRBD2	TRBV7-2	NA	TRBJ2-1	CASSPGLAGGEQFF	TGTGCCAGCAGCCCGGGACTAGCGGGGGGGGAGCAGTTCTTC
NA	TRBV7-2	NA	TRBJ2-5	CASSLVRETQYF	TGTGCCAGCAGCTTAGTTCGAGAGACCCAGTACTTC
TRBD1	TRBV28	NA	TRBJ2-3	CASSLTLLTGTDTQYF	TGTGCCAGCAGTCTCACCCTCTTGACAGGGACAGATACGCAGTATTTT
NA	TRBV4-1	NA	TRBJ2-7	CASSHPEAAIYEQYF	TGCGCCAGCAGCCATCCGGAGGCAGCGATCTACGAGCAGTACTTC
TRBD1	TRBV5-6	NA	TRBJ1-3	CASSFIQGAGNTIYF	TGTGCCAGCAGCTTTATACAGGGGGCTGGAAACACCATATATTTT
TRBD2	TRBV2	NA	TRBJ2-3	CASSALAVTSDTQYF	TGTGCCAGCAGTGCCCTAGCGGTGACCTCAGATACGCAGTATTTT
TRBD1	TRBV4-2	NA	TRBJ1-1	CASSPGQGAMNTEAFF	TGTGCCAGCAGCCCGGGACAGGGGGCTATGAACACTGAAGCTTTCTTT
NA	TRBV19	NA	TRBJ1-2	CASKTADNYGYTF	TGTGCCAGTAAGACAGCTGATAACTATGGCTACACCTTC
TRBD2	TRBV28	NA	TRBJ2-3	CASSTGRRDTDTQYF	TGTGCCAGCAGTACCGGGAGGCGGGACACAGATACGCAGTATTTT
NA	TRBV2	NA	TRBJ2-7	CATRGTPRAYALHSSYEQYF	TGTGCCACGCGGGGTACCCCGCGAGCCTACGCCCTACACAGCTCCTACGAGCAGTACTTC
NA	TRBV7-2	NA	TRBJ2-6	CASSRPQGHLSGANVLTF	TGTGCCAGCAGCCGCCCTCAGGGCCACCTCTCTGGGGCCAACGTCCTGACTTTC
NA	TRBV27	NA	TRBJ2-5	CASGENRAGETQYF	TGTGCCAGCGGTGAGAACAGGGCCGGGGAGACCCAGTACTTC
NA	TRBV7-8	NA	TRBJ2-2	CASSLAGGKGGELFF	TGTGCCAGCAGCTTAGCGGGCGGGAAGGGCGGGGAGCTGTTTTTT
TRBD1	TRBV4-1	NA	TRBJ2-1	CASSQEGTGGLSYNEQFF	TGCGCCAGCAGCCAAGAAGGAACAGGGGGTCTTTCCTACAATGAGCAGTTCTTC
NA	TRBV27	NA	TRBJ1-5	CASSRTDGGGPWQPQHF	TGTGCCAGCAGTCGTACTGATGGGGGGGGCCCATGGCAGCCCCAGCATTTT
TRBD2	TRBV7-2	NA	TRBJ2-3	CASSFRAGGGDTQYF	TGTGCCAGCAGCTTTCGGGCGGGGGGTGGAGATACGCAGTATTTT
NA	TRBV5-5	NA	TRBJ1-1	CASSLGQLTEAFF	TGTGCCAGCAGCTTGGGACAGCTGACTGAAGCTTTCTTT
TRBD2	TRBV14	NA	TRBJ2-1	CASSQDGGLAVPFF	TGTGCCAGCAGCCAAGATGGGGGACTAGCGGTGCCGTTCTTC
NA	TRBV6-5	NA	TRBJ2-2	CATTVANTGELFF	TGTGCCACGACAGTGGCTAACACCGGGGAGCTGTTTTTT